One and the same sample provided the 7 T cell receptor beta chains below, sequenced in a study of T cells after yellow fever vaccination. TCRdb reprocessed the 5' RACE reads with MiXCR, giving one entry per CDR3 protein. The profile shows a few hundred thousand distinct CDR3 sequences, approximately 4% of them singletons. The source was PBMCs, collected 5 days after the yellow fever booster vaccination. All receptors derive from a young man who received the YFV17D yellow fever vaccine.

V and J are TRBV4-3 and TRBJ2-7; D possibly corresponds to TRBD1 (5 bases). V lost 0 bases and J 4 bases, leaving 7 bases between the germline ends. The CDR3 sequence is 13 residues long. Looked up from germline, CDR1 is LGHNA and CDR2 is YSLEER. The chain's CDR3 is CASSQDQGYEQYV. Here the CDR3 DNA reads TGCGCCAGCAGCCAAGATCAGGGATACGAGCAGTACGTC.

V and J are TRBV5-1 and TRBJ2-6; tentative D call: TRBD1 (6 bases). Trimming removed 1 base from V and 4 bases from J, with 12 bases in between. CDR3 length: 16 amino acids. Germline assignment: CDR1 SGHRS and CDR2 YFSETQ. The CDR3 nucleotides are TGCGCCAGCAGCTTGCCCACAGGGTCAGGGGCCAACGTCCTGACTTTC. Its protein is CASSLPTGSGANVLTF.

This clonotype has more than one count but fewer than ten. The chain is built from TRBV9 and TRBJ1-3; unclear D gene. Germline assignment: CDR1 SGDLS and CDR2 YYNGEE. Trimming removed 0 bases at V and 4 bases at J, with 11 bases between. The CDR3 loop spans 15 amino acids. CDR3 sequence: CASSVDIGVGNTIYF. The DNA for the CDR3 is TGTGCCAGCAGCGTAGATATTGGAGTGGGAAACACCATATATTTT.

This clonotype has more than one count but fewer than ten. The chain is built from TRBV4-3 and TRBJ1-1, with 7 bases fitting TRBD1. Germline CDR1 is LGHNA and CDR2 is YSLEER. V lost 0 bases and J lost 6; bases outside the gene matches: 4. The CDR3 extends over 14 amino acids. CDR3 region: CASSQEDRYAEAFF. The CDR3 DNA is TGCGCCAGCAGCCAAGAGGACAGGTACGCTGAAGCTTTCTTT.

This clonotype has a handful of counts. The genes are TRBV7-2 and TRBJ2-5; 8 bases agree with TRBD2. Germline CDR1 SGHTA, CDR2 FQGNSA. There are 16 residues in the CDR3. The trim removed 4 bases at V and 1 base at J, leaving 8 bases unmatched. The CDR3 DNA reads TGTGCCAGCAGCTCCCCGCTCGGGGGGGTCCAAGAGACCCAGTACTTC. This gives the protein CASSSPLGGVQETQYF. Full variable domain (rest looked up from reference TRBV7-2 and TRBJ2-5): GAGVSQSPSNKVTEKGKDVELRCDPISGHTALYWYRQSLGQGLEFLIYFQGNSAPDKSGLPSDRFSAERTGGSVSTLTIQRTQQEDSAVYLCASSSPLGGVQETQYFGPGTRLLVL.

This clonotype was observed a few times. The chain carries TRBV4-2 and TRBJ2-3; TRBD1 or TRBD2 may be the D gene (5 bases each). The CDR3 length is 14 residues. The V gene lost 0 bases and the J gene lost 3 bases, with 7 bases spanning the gap. The germline gives CDR1 LGHNA, CDR2 YNFKEQ. CDR3 region: CASSQEGVTDTQYF. In DNA, the CDR3 is TGTGCCAGCAGCCAAGAGGGGGTAACAGATACGCAGTATTTT.

Only a few counts were recorded for this clonotype. The chain joins TRBV6-6 to TRBJ1-2; the D gene is possibly TRBD1 (5 bases). Trimming took off 1 base at V and 0 bases at J, with 15 bases between the two ends. This CDR3 is built from 17 residues. Germline V lookup: CDR1 MNHNY, CDR2 SVGAGI (reference sequence). As DNA, the CDR3 is TGTGCCAGCAGTTACTACGGGGGGGGACTAGCTAACTATGGCTACACCTTC. The encoded protein is CASSYYGGGLANYGYTF.